This T cell receptor beta chain is from a study of cytomegalovirus exposure and HLA in healthy donors. General study results and limits: The study found most TCR sequences rare, yet found some public TCRs in many donors. Investigators reported 150 to 200 TCR beta chains as tied to cytomegalovirus.

CDR3 size: 14 residues. The V segment lost 6 bases and the J segment 3 bases; nucleotides outside the gene matches: 2. CDR1 and CDR2 from the germline V gene are MNHEY and SMNVEV (reference sequence). Everyone who donated was a healthy bone marrow donor. PCR employed 60 Vbeta and 13 Jbeta primers. Clones were sequenced by immunoSEQ multiplex PCR, and TCRdb holds only the in-frame ones, with some missing. The table includes about 140,000 clones, almost 85% detected once. In the case of this clone: Antigen specificity is unknown.

The sequenced sample consisted of PBMCs. The source is a man aged 18-30 years in good health and CMV-seropositive. The V and J genes are TRBV27 and TRBJ2-5; 12 positions match TRBD2. CDR3 DNA sequence: TGTGCCAGCAGGGGACTAGCGGGCAAAGAGACCCAGTACTTC. Translation: CASRGLAGKETQYF.